This T cell receptor beta chain was retrieved from a study of blood T cell repertoires in COVID-19. Study background: Acute and convalescent COVID-19 specimens originated in the United States, Italy and Spain.

Per the original data handling: Reference gene primer amplification gave estimated nucleated cell counts. Method: immunoSEQ multiplex PCR; TCRdb's copy keeps in-frame clones and lacks some. Clone size and V and J calls were adopted from that table, with D and trimming inferred from the DNA. In the table there are 100,000 to 150,000 clones, 84% of which are singletons. The material sequenced was peripheral blood. The receptor was derived from a woman of 80 years or more with acute or convalescent COVID-19.

For the CDR3, the DNA is TGCGCCAGCAGCAACGGTCGGTTCGGGCAGTACTTC. It is translated as CASSNGRFGQYF. The gene calls are TRBV5-1 and TRBJ2-5, with no clear D. The CDR3 spans 12 residues. V lost 4 bases and J lost 11, with 15 bases in between. Germline V gene sequence: CDR1 SGHRS, CDR2 YFSETQ.